What follows are 2 T cell receptor beta chains derived from one specimen sequenced in a study of cytomegalovirus exposure and HLA in healthy donors. With 60 Vbeta and 13 Jbeta primers, the PCR was carried out. The method was immunoSEQ multiplex PCR; TCRdb's version includes in-frame clones alone and lacks a portion of them. The table lists about 140,000 clones, around nine tenths of them singletons. Sequenced material: PBMCs. The receptors were sampled from a woman in her twenties or thirties in good health and CMV-seronegative.

The rearrangement joins TRBV28 to TRBJ2-3, with TRBD1 identical over 9 bases. V lost 5 bases to trimming and J lost 2 bases; unmatched junction nucleotides: 8. There are 16 residues in the CDR3. Germline V lookup: CDR1 MDHEN, CDR2 SYDVKM. This CDR3 is CASSLGTGRLTDTQYF. CDR3 DNA sequence: TGTGCCAGCAGTCTCGGGACAGGGAGACTCACAGATACGCAGTATTTT.

This clone was seen only once. This chain uses TRBV9 with TRBJ1-3; 10 bases fit TRBD1. Germline lookup yields CDR1 SGDLS and CDR2 YYNGEE. The ends lost 2 bases at V and 9 bases at J; junction bases unmatched: 8. CDR3 length: 15 residues. As DNA, the CDR3 is TGTGCCAGCAGCGTTAATCCCGGGACAGGGGCCACCATATATTTT. Its translation is CASSVNPGTGATIYF.